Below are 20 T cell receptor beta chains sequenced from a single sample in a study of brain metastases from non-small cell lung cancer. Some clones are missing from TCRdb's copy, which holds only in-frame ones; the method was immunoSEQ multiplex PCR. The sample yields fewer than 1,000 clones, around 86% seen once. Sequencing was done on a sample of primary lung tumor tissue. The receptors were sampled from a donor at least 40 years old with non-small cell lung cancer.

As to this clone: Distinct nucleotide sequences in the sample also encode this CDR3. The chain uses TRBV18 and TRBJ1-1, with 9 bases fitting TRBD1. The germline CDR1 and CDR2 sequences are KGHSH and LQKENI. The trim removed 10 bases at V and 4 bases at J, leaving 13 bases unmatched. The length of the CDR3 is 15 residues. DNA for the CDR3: TGTGCCACCCTTCGGGACAGGGCTGTTGGCACTGAAGCTTTCTTT. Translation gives CATLRDRAVGTEAFF. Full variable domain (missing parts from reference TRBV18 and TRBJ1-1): NAGVMQNPRHLVRRRGQEARLRCSPMKGHSHVYWYRQLPEEGLKFMVYLQKENIIDESGMPKERFSAEFPKEGPSILRIQQVVRGDSAAYFCATLRDRAVGTEAFFGQGTRLTVV.

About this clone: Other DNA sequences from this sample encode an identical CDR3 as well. CDR3 region: CATSDPRGRDEKLFF. The CDR3 region has the DNA TGTGCCACCAGTGATCCCAGAGGACGGGATGAAAAACTGTTTTTT. V is TRBV24-1 and J is TRBJ1-4, with D hard to call. Between the trimmed V and J ends, which lost 3 bases and 6 bases, there was a span of 13 bases. The germline V gene has CDR1 KGHDR and CDR2 SFDVKD. The CDR3 spans 15 residues.

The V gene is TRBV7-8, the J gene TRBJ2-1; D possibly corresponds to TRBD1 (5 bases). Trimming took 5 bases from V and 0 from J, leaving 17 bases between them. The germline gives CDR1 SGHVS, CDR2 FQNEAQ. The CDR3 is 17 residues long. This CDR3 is CASSPFLRASSYNEQFF. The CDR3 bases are TGTGCCAGCAGCCCGTTCCTCAGGGCTAGCTCCTACAATGAGCAGTTCTTC.

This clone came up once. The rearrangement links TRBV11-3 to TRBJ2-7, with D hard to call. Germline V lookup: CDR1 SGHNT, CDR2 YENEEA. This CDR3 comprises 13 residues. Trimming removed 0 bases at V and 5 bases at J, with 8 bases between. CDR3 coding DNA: TGTGCCAGCAGCTTAGACCGGCCTCACGAGCAGTACTTC. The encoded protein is CASSLDRPHEQYF.

The CDR3: CSARLAYEQYF. The DNA of the CDR3 is TGCAGCGCCAGACTTGCCTACGAGCAGTACTTC. The V and J genes are TRBV29-1 and TRBJ2-7; unclear D gene. This CDR3 spans 11 amino acids. CDR1 and CDR2 from the germline V gene are SQVTM and ANQGSEA. Trimming cost V 7 bases and J 2 bases, with 9 bases left between them.

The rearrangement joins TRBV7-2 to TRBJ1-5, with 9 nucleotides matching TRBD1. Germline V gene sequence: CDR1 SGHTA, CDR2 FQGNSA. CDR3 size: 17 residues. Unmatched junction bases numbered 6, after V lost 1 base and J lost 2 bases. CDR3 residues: CASSLDYRTGGNQPQHF. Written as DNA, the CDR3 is TGTGCCAGCAGCTTAGATTATAGGACAGGGGGCAATCAGCCCCAGCATTTT.

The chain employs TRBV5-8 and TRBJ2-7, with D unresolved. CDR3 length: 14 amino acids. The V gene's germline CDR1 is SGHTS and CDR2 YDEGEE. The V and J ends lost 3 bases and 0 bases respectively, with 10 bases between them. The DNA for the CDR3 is TGTGCCAGCAGCTCGAGGCTGCTCTCCTACGAGCAGTACTTC. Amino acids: CASSSRLLSYEQYF.

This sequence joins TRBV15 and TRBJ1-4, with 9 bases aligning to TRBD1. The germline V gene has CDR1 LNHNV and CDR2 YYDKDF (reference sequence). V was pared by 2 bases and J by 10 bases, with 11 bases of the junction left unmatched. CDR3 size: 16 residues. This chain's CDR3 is CATSRTGGIVSGKLFF. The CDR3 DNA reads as TGTGCCACCAGCAGAACAGGGGGCATAGTTAGCGGAAAACTGTTTTTT.

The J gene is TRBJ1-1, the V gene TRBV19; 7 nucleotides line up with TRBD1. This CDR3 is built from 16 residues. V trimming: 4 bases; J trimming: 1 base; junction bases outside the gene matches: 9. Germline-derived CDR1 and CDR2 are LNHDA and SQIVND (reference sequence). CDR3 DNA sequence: TGTGCCAGTAGTAACCTCTACAGGGGTAGGAACACTGAAGCTTTCTTT. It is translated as CASSNLYRGRNTEAFF.

The CDR3 DNA is TGTGCCAGCGAAACCCTGGGCGGACGGGAAAAACTGTTTTTT. Protein product: CASETLGGREKLFF. V usage is TRBV6-5 and J usage is TRBJ1-4; D uncertain. Trimming shortened V by 8 bases and J by 8 bases, and 18 bases separated the two germline ends. Per germline, CDR1 MNHEY and CDR2 SVGAGI. The length of the CDR3 is 14 residues.

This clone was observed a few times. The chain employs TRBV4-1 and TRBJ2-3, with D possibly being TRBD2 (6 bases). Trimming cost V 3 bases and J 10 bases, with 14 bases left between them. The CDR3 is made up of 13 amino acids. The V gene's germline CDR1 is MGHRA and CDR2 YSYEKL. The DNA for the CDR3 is TGCGCCAGCAGCCAGGACTACTCCTCCCCGCAGTATTTT. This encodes CASSQDYSSPQYF.

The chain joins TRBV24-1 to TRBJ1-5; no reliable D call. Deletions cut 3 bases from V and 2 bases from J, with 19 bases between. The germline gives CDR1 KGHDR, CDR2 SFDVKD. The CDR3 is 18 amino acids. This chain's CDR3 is CATSDARRTEEGNQPQHF. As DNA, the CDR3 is TGTGCCACCAGTGATGCTCGGAGGACGGAGGAGGGCAATCAGCCCCAGCATTTT.

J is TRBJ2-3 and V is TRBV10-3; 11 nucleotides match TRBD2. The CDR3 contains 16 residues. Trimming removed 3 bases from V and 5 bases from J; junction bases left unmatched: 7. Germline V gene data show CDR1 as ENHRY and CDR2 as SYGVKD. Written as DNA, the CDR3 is TGTGCCATCAGTGACGGTGGTAGCGGGGGGGAAGATACGCAGTATTTT. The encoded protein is CAISDGGSGGEDTQYF.

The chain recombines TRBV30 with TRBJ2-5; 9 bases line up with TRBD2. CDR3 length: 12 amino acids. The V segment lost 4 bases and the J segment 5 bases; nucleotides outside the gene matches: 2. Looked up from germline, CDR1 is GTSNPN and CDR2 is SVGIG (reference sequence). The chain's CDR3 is CAWTSGGETQYF. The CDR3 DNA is TGTGCCTGGACCAGCGGGGGGGAGACCCAGTACTTC.

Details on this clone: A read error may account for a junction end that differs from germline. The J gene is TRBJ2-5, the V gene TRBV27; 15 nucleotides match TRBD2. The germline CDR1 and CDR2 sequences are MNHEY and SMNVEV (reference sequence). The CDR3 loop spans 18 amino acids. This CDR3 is CASNLRGLAGGPQETQYF. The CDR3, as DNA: TGTGCCAGCAATTTACGGGGACTAGCGGGGGGTCCCCAAGAGACCCAGTACTTC.

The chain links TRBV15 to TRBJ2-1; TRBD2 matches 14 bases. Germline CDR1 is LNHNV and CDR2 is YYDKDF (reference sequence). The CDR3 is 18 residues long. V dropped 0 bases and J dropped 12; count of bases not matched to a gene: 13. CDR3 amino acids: CATSRDFATSGRAGVQFF. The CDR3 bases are TGTGCCACCAGCAGAGATTTTGCGACTAGCGGGAGGGCCGGGGTGCAGTTCTTC.

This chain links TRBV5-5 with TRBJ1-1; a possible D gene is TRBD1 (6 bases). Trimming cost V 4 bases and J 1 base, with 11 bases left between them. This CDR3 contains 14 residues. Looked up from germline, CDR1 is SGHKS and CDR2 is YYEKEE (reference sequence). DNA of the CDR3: TGTGCCAGCAGCAGCTGGACAGCGAACACTGAAGCTTTCTTT. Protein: CASSSWTANTEAFF.

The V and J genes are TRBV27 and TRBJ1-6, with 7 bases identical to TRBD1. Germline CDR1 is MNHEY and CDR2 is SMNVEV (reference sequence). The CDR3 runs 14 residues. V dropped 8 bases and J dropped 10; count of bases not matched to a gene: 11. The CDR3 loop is CASRQGVDGSPLHF. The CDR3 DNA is TGTGCCAGCCGGCAGGGGGTTGATGGATCACCCCTCCACTTT.

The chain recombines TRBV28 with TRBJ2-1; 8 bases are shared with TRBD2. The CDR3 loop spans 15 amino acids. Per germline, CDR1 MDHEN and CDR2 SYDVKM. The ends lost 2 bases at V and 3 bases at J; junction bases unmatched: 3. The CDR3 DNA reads TGTGCCAGCAGTTTACGGGAGGGTTACTACAATGAGCAGTTCTTC. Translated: CASSLREGYYNEQFF.

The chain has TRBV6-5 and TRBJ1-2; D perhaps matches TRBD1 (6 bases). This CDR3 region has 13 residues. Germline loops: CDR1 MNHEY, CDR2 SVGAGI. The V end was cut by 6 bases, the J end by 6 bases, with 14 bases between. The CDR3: CASSTGLWDGYTF. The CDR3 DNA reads TGTGCCAGCAGCACAGGGTTGTGGGATGGCTACACCTTC.